The 20 T cell receptor beta chains presented below share a single source sample, sequenced in a study of cytomegalovirus exposure and HLA in healthy donors. The PCR was carried out with 60 Vbeta primers and 13 Jbeta primers. The assay was immunoSEQ multiplex PCR, and TCRdb's table has in-frame clones only and misses some. The sample holds 110,000 or so clones, about 61% seen once. Sequencing was done on a sample of PBMCs. The receptors here all came from a man younger than 35 in good health and CMV-seropositive.

DNA for the CDR3: TGTGCCAGCAGTGAATATTCCGGCAGGGCCGATGGCTACACCTTC. Amino acid sequence: CASSEYSGRADGYTF. The chain is built from TRBV2 and TRBJ1-2; perhaps TRBD1 as D (5 bases). CDR1 is SNHLY, CDR2 FYNNEI, per germline. CDR3 length equals 15 residues. V lost 2 bases to trimming and J lost 6 bases, with 16 bases between them.

The rearrangement links TRBV13 to TRBJ2-1, with 7 bases lining up with TRBD1. The trim removed 5 bases at V and 2 bases at J, leaving 6 bases unmatched. The germline V gene encodes CDR1 PRHDT and CDR2 FYEKMQ (reference sequence). The CDR3 runs to 15 residues. CDR3 protein: CASSARQGTYNEQFF. The CDR3 DNA sequence: TGTGCCAGCAGCGCTAGACAGGGAACCTACAATGAGCAGTTCTTC.

This clone appeared once. V is TRBV6-5 and J is TRBJ2-3; D is unclear. The germline V gene has CDR1 MNHEY and CDR2 SVGAGI. V gave up 0 bases and J gave up 5 bases, with 6 bases separating them. The CDR3 has 13 amino acids. In DNA, the CDR3 is TGTGCCAGCAGTTACTCGTCCCGAGATACGCAGTATTTT. Translating gives CASSYSSRDTQYF.

The rearrangement links TRBV29-1 to TRBJ1-2; 8 bases match TRBD1. V lost 7 bases, J lost 1 base, and 5 bases stayed unmatched. Germline V gives CDR1 SQVTM, CDR2 ANQGSEA. This CDR3 comprises 13 residues. CDR3 residues: CSARQGSNYGYTF. CDR3 nucleotides: TGCAGCGCCCGACAGGGGAGTAACTATGGCTACACCTTC.

This clone was seen only a few times. The chain employs TRBV6-5 and TRBJ1-2; D is undetermined. This CDR3 contains 14 residues. The V and J ends lost 0 bases and 1 base respectively, with 6 bases between them. Germline V gene lookup returns CDR1 MNHEY and CDR2 SVGAGI. CDR3 region: CASSYSSLNYGYTF. The CDR3 DNA reads TGTGCCAGCAGTTACTCGAGCCTTAACTATGGCTACACCTTC.

The chain couples TRBV6-1 to TRBJ1-3; D gene ambiguous. The length of the CDR3 is 14 residues. V lost 8 bases, J lost 0 bases, and 11 bases lay in between. Germline V gene lookup returns CDR1 MNHNS and CDR2 SASEGT. CDR3 region: CASFREVSGNTIYF. CDR3 sequence (DNA): TGTGCCAGCTTTCGGGAGGTCTCTGGAAACACCATATATTTT.

This clone came up a few times. V usage is TRBV6-1 and J usage is TRBJ1-5; 7 bases are shared with TRBD1. The V and J ends lost 1 base and 5 bases, in that order; junction bases with no gene match: 8. This CDR3 has 16 amino acids. The germline CDR1 and CDR2 sequences are MNHNS and SASEGT. CDR3 DNA: TGTGCCAGCAGTGAAGAAAGACAGGGTGGGTATCAGCCCCAGCATTTT. Encoded protein: CASSEERQGGYQPQHF.

The chain is built from TRBV6-5 and TRBJ2-7; weak D call: TRBD2 (6 bases). The CDR3 is made up of 14 amino acids. V lost 7 bases, J lost 3 bases, and 16 bases lay in between. The germline V gene encodes CDR1 MNHEY and CDR2 SVGAGI. CDR3 DNA sequence: TGTGCCAGCAAGTTGGGACCGGGGGTCTACGAGCAGTACTTC. Translated, it gives CASKLGPGVYEQYF.

The rearrangement uses TRBV5-1 and TRBJ1-6, with 11 nucleotides matching TRBD1. V lost 0 bases and J lost 10; bases outside the gene matches: 15. The CDR3 extends over 19 amino acids. CDR1 is SGHRS, CDR2 YFSETQ, per germline. CDR3 sequence: CASSLAGTGGPGSGSPLHF. The CDR3 bases are TGCGCCAGCAGCTTGGCCGGGACAGGGGGGCCTGGGAGTGGGTCACCCCTCCACTTT.

The chain employs TRBV5-1 and TRBJ2-2, with TRBD1 matching 9 bases. Germline CDR1 is SGHRS and CDR2 is YFSETQ. Germline trimming cut 4 bases from V and 0 bases from J; bases unmatched to any gene: 4. CDR3 size: 16 residues. CDR3 DNA sequence: TGCGCCAGCAGCCAAAGGGACAGGGCGAACACCGGGGAGCTGTTTTTT. This codes for CASSQRDRANTGELFF.

This clone was observed once. V usage is TRBV5-6 and J usage is TRBJ1-2, with D perhaps matching TRBD1 (6 bases). In germline, CDR1 is SGHDT, CDR2 YYEEEE. Trimming cost V 0 bases and J 8 bases, with 11 bases left between them. The CDR3 is 13 residues long. Here the CDR3 reads CASSLAGDKGYTF. DNA of the CDR3: TGTGCCAGCAGCTTGGCAGGGGACAAAGGCTACACCTTC.

The gene calls are TRBV15 and TRBJ1-6; D ambiguous. The CDR3 has 14 amino acids. V shed 6 bases and J shed 5 bases, with 11 bases lying between them. Germline CDR1 reads LNHNV; CDR2 reads YYDKDF (reference sequence). CDR3 coding DNA: TGTGCCACCAGGGCAGTGAATGATAATTCACCCCTCCACTTT. It is translated as CATRAVNDNSPLHF.

The rearrangement links TRBV18 to TRBJ2-7; TRBD2 agrees at 15 bases. Germline-derived CDR1 and CDR2 are KGHSH and LQKENI. The CDR3 length is 17 residues. V dropped 3 bases and J dropped 4; count of bases not matched to a gene: 7. CDR3 protein: CASSPTPGLAGGYEQYV. The CDR3 DNA reads as TGTGCCAGCTCACCGACACCGGGACTAGCGGGGGGTTACGAGCAGTACGTC.

This rearrangement joins TRBV2 to TRBJ1-4, with D hard to call. The CDR3 is made up of 13 amino acids. Germline V gene data show CDR1 as SNHLY and CDR2 as FYNNEI. V shed 1 base and J shed 8 bases, with 8 bases lying between them. DNA of the CDR3: TGTGCCAGCAGTGAAGTTCCGAGGGAAAAACTGTTTTTT. This sequence encodes CASSEVPREKLFF.

This clone has a handful of counts. The CDR3 DNA is TGCGCCAGCAGCCAAGACGAAGTAGGGGATCAGCCCCAGCATTTT. Protein: CASSQDEVGDQPQHF. The rearrangement joins TRBV4-1 to TRBJ1-5; tentatively, D is TRBD1 (5 bases). CDR1 MGHRA and CDR2 YSYEKL come from the germline V gene. V was clipped by 0 bases and J by 5 bases, with 11 bases between them. CDR3 length: 15 residues.

V usage is TRBV10-1 and J usage is TRBJ2-2, with a possible D match to TRBD1 (5 bases). Trimming cost V 8 bases and J 2 bases, with 9 bases left between them. The CDR3 spans 13 residues. Germline V CDR1 and CDR2: WNHNN, SYGVQD (reference sequence). As DNA, the CDR3 is TGCGCCAGCCATCAGGGCAACACCGGGGAGCTGTTTTTT. This sequence encodes CASHQGNTGELFF.

The chain employs TRBV5-4 and TRBJ1-2; 8 bases are a match to TRBD1. With 3 bases clipped from V and 4 bases from J, the junction kept 8 bases outside the gene matches. CDR1 and CDR2 from the germline V gene are SGHNT and YYREEE (reference sequence). The CDR3 is 15 amino acids. The chain's CDR3 is CASSSRDRYRYGYTF. DNA for the CDR3: TGTGCCAGCAGCTCCCGGGACAGGTACCGCTATGGCTACACCTTC.

The CDR3 DNA reads as TGTGCCAGCAGTTCCCCACTTGGCGGGGGAGGAAGAAGCAATGAGCAGTTCTTC. Protein: CASSSPLGGGGRSNEQFF. V is TRBV28 and J is TRBJ2-1; 7 nucleotides agree with TRBD2. V trimming: 4 bases; J trimming: 6 bases; junction bases outside the gene matches: 18. This CDR3 spans 18 amino acids. CDR1 and CDR2 from the germline V gene are MDHEN and SYDVKM.

There are a few counts of this clone. The rearrangement links TRBV5-1 to TRBJ2-2, with 8 bases fitting TRBD1. The CDR3 length is 16 residues. V shed 0 bases, J shed 7 bases, and the junction held 8 bases outside the gene matches. The germline V gene encodes CDR1 SGHRS and CDR2 YFSETQ. The CDR3 coding sequence is TGCGCCAGCAGCTTGGGGCAGGGGGCGCCGATCGGGGAGCTGTTTTTT. Amino acids: CASSLGQGAPIGELFF.

This chain links TRBV27 with TRBJ2-5; 9 positions match TRBD1. The DNA end is more similar to TRBJ2-7, so the J call may be wrong. CDR3 size: 15 residues. Germline V lookup: CDR1 MNHEY, CDR2 SMNVEV (reference sequence). The CDR3 sequence is CASSYGTGKSYEQYF. In DNA, the CDR3 is TGTGCCAGCAGTTACGGGACAGGGAAGAGTTACGAGCAGTACTTC.